The 2 T cell receptor beta chains presented below share a single source sample, sequenced in a study of CD8+ T cells in alopecia areata. Extracted from the samples, RNA was reverse transcribed into cDNA to serve as the sequencing template. Sequencing used immunoSEQ multiplex PCR; TCRdb keeps in-frame clones, though not all of them. The sample lists under 250,000 clones, roughly three fifths occurring once. Sequencing was performed on CD8+ T cells sorted from blood. These receptors originate from a human donor in good health.

This clone was observed a few times. As DNA, the CDR3 is TGTGCCAGCAGCTTAGAACTTGTGAGGGATACGCAGTATTTT. Translated, it gives CASSLELVRDTQYF. V gene TRBV7-2 combines with J gene TRBJ2-3; D not certain. V was shortened by 1 base and J by 6 bases, with 11 bases between the two germline ends. The germline V gene encodes CDR1 SGHTA and CDR2 FQGNSA. The CDR3 runs to 14 residues.

This clone was picked up a small number of times. The genes are TRBV7-9 and TRBJ2-5; TRBD2 matches at 11 bases. The length of the CDR3 is 17 residues. Germline lookup yields CDR1 SEHNR and CDR2 FQNEAQ (reference sequence). After removal of 2 bases from V and 1 base from J, the junction contained 6 bases not matched to a gene. For the CDR3, the DNA is TGTGCCAGCAGCTTAAGACTAGCGGGGAGTCTCCAAGAGACCCAGTACTTC. It yields the protein CASSLRLAGSLQETQYF. The whole variable domain, filled in from reference TRBV7-9 and TRBJ2-5, reads DTGVSQNPRHKITKRGQNVTFRCDPISEHNRLYWYRQTLGQGPEFLTYFQNEAQLEKSRLLSDRFSAERPKGSFSTLEIQRTEQGDSAMYLCASSLRLAGSLQETQYFGPGTRLLVL.